The present entry profiles one T cell receptor beta chain with its context. Its specific antigen is unknown. No per-base quality is available; no much larger clone lies one base away. This sample was taken from a study of Tregs in tolerant kidney transplant recipients (dated 2019 in TCRdb). Some background on the complete study: The transplants used related donors along with nonmyeloablative bone marrow transplantation, and in the human trials mixed chimerism was transient. Before combined kidney and bone marrow transplantation, this study identified donor-specific regulatory T cells using TCRbeta sequencing and then followed those same cells after transplant. Points the paper makes about the study in general: For some patients, the PCR primers changed as time went on, which meant samples from those patients could not be compared with one another at the nucleotide level. Because only a small number of patients were included, the study had limitations, and the results will need to be validated in larger populations as well as under other immunosuppression protocols. Expanding Tregs with activated donor B cells appeared to identify the most biologically relevant and donor-specific TCRbeta repertoire. Although technical replication error seemed to be minimal, the question of biological reproducibility was not addressed directly. Donor-specific Treg expansion exceeded global Treg expansion in tolerant patients, suggesting antigen-driven rather than nonspecific expansion.

Explained via the paper, the time point label denotes: blood sample drawn before combined kidney and bone marrow transplant. Unstimulated Tregs (CD4+CD25+CD127-), CD4+ non-Tregs (CD4+CD25-), CD4 and CD8 cells were FACS-sorted from thawed PBMCs. Patients were 4 combined kidney and bone marrow transplant recipients from the ITN036ST trial, and only these trial subjects had samples available. Healthy control blood was processed to PBMCs with a Ficoll density gradient and then cryopreserved, whereas patient PBMCs were collected both before and after transplant. The CDR3, from cysteine to phenylalanine, totals 13 residues. Solely the CDR3 DNA is kept, with 39 bases framed from the first base. Clipping removes 6 bases from V and 6 bases from J, with 6 as the unmatched junction base count. CDR1 and CDR2, per the germline V gene, are LGHNT and FRNRAP. For TCRbeta CDR3 sequencing, genomic DNA was extracted from sorted cells using the QIAGEN DNeasy Blood and Tissue Kit. High-throughput TCRbeta CDR3 sequencing was carried out commercially through immunoSEQ, with PCR amplification with bias correction and internal controls included. The study's own analysis went as follows. A unique productive TCRbeta sequence was defined by the CDR3 nucleotide sequence when primers matched, and otherwise by the CDR3 amino acid sequence together with the Vbeta and Jbeta genes. As a correction for sorting error, sequences shared between sorted populations at a frequency ratio of 2:1 or less were discarded, and the remaining shared sequences were assigned to the higher population. Sequences were defined as donor-reactive when expanded at least 5-fold in CFSE-low cells versus unstimulated cells and present at a frequency of at least 0.01% in CFSE-low cells. Repertoire divergence was quantified by Jensen-Shannon divergence using the top 100 TCRbeta sequences ranked by frequency. For samples with multiple sequencing runs, sorting error was corrected in each run separately before the runs were combined. This immuneACCESS table, as held by TCRdb, lists in-frame sequences with V and J called but not all clones. Of the missing ones, under half trace to an unresolved V gene in checked studies; the others have no known cause. D and trimming were read from the DNA, whereas the V and J calls and clone size are those reported in that table. The sample table holds about 83,000 clones, of which around 98% were seen once. The top ten hold about 0.5% of the sample.

The sequencing here drew on CD4+ T cells from blood, taken before the transplant. Recombination linked TRBV12-5 to TRBJ1-2; TRBD1 fits 8 bases in the junction. This clonotype originated in a human donor who received a combined kidney and bone marrow transplant. The bases are TGTGCTAGTGGCCCGGACAGGGTGAATGGCTACACCTTC. This encodes CASGPDRVNGYTF.